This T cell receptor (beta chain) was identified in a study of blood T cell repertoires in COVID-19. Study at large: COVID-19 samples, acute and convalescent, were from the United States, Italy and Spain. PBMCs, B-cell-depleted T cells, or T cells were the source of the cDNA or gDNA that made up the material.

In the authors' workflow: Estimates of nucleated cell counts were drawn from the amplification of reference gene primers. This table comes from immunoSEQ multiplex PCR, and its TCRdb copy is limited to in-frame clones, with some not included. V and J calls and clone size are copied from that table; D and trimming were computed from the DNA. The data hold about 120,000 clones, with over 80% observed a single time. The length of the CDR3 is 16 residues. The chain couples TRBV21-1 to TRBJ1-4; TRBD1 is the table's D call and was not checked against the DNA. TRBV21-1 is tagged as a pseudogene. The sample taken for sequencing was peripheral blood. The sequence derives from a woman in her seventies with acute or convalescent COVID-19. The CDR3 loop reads CASSTVPDKTNEKLFF. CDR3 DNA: TGTGCCAGCAGCACTGTTCCGGACAAGACTAATGAAAAACTGTTTTTT.